This TCR beta chain was documented in a study of shared clonotypes between healthy human individuals. Study-wide points: Non-shared clonotypes showed lower generation probabilities than clonotypes common to all four donors. Naive subsets usually exceeded memory subsets in estimated richness.

It was into CD45RA+ naive and CD45RA-negative memory subsets that the CD4+ cells were split. Generated by immunoSEQ multiplex PCR, the TCRdb table keeps only in-frame clones and is missing some. Of about 530,000 clones listed, almost 97% are singletons. After removal of 4 bases from V and 7 bases from J, the junction contained 13 bases not matched to a gene. Germline lookup yields CDR1 SGHNT and CDR2 YYREEE (reference sequence). The CDR3 length is 16 residues. The table lists this clone with a count of one. What it binds is not known. This sequence originates from a woman in her twenties or thirties in good health. This chain uses TRBV5-4 with TRBJ1-3; 8 bases align to TRBD1. Source material: naive CD4+ T cells sorted from blood. Subset defined: CD45RA+ positively selected. DNA of the CDR3: TGTGCCAGCAGCCACACCCTAGGACAGGGTGGTAACACCATATATTTT. Translating gives CASSHTLGQGGNTIYF.